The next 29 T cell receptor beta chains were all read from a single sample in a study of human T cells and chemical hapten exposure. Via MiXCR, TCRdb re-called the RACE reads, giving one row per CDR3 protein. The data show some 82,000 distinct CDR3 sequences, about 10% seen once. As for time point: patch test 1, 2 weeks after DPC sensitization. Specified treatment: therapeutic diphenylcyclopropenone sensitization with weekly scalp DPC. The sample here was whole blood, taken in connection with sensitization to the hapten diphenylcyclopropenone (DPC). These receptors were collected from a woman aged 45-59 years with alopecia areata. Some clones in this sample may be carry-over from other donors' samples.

The CDR3 here is CASTFGGGYNEQFF. The DNA for the CDR3 is TGTGCCAGCACCTTCGGAGGCGGCTACAATGAGCAGTTCTTC. V gene TRBV28 combines with J gene TRBJ2-1; perhaps TRBD2 as D (5 bases). V shed 7 bases and J shed 3 bases, with 13 bases lying between them. The germline V gene has CDR1 MDHEN and CDR2 SYDVKM. The CDR3 covers 14 residues.

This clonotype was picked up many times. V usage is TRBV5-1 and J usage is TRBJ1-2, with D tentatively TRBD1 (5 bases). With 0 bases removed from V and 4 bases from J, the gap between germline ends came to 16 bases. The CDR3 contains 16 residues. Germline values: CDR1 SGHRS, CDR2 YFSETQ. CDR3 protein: CASSLGPDREIYGYTF. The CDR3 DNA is TGCGCCAGCAGCTTGGGACCCGACAGAGAAATCTATGGCTACACCTTC.

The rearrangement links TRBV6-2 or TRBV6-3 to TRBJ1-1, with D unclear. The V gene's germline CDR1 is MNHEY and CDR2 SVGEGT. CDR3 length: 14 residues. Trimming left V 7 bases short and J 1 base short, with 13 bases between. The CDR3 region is CASTELNRNTEAFF. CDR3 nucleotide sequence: TGTGCCAGCACGGAGCTCAATCGGAACACTGAAGCTTTCTTT.

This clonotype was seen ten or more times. CDR3 residues: CARGNVSSYNEQFF. CDR3 coding DNA: TGTGCCCGGGGTAACGTAAGCTCCTACAATGAGCAGTTCTTC. V and J are TRBV6-5 and TRBJ2-1; TRBD2 might be the D (5 bases). With 11 bases removed from V and 0 bases from J, the gap between germline ends came to 14 bases. Germline V gene lookup returns CDR1 MNHEY and CDR2 SVGAGI. CDR3 length: 14 residues.

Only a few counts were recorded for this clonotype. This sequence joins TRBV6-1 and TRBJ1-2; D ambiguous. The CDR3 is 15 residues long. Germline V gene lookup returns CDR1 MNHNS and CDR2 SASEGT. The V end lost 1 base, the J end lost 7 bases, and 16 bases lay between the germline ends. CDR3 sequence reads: CASSEGPMRHAGYTF. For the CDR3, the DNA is TGTGCCAGCAGTGAAGGACCGATGCGGCACGCTGGCTACACCTTC.

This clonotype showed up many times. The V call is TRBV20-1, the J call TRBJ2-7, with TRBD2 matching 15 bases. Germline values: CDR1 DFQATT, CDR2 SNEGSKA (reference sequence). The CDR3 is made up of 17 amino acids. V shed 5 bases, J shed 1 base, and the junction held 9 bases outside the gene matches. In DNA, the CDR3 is TGCAGTGCTCTTTGGACTAGCGGGAGGGGGAGTTCCTACGAGCAGTACTTC. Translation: CSALWTSGRGSSYEQYF.

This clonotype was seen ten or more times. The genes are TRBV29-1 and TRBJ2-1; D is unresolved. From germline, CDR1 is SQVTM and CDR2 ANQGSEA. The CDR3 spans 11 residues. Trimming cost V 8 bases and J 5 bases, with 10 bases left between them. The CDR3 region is CSQSGDNEQFF. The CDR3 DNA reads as TGCAGCCAAAGTGGCGACAATGAGCAGTTCTTC.

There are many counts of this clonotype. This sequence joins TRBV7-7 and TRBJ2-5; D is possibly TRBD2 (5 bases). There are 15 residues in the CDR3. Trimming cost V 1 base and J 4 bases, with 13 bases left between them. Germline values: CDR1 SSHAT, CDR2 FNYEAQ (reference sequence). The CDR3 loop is CASSLGGSRGETQYF. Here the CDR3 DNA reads TGTGCCAGCAGCTTAGGCGGCAGCCGGGGAGAGACCCAGTACTTC. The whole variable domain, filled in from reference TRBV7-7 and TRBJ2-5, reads GAGVSQSPRYKVTKRGQDVTLRCDPISSHATLYWYQQALGQGPEFLTYFNYEAQPDKSGLPSDRFSAERPEGSISTLTIQRTEQRDSAMYRCASSLGGSRGETQYFGPGTRLLVL.

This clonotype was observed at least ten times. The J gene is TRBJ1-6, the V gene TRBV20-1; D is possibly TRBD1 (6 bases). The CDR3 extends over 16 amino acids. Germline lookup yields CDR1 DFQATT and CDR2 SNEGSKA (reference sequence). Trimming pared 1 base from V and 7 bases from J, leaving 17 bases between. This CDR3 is CSARAPERGPNSPLHF. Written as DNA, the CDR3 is TGCAGTGCTAGAGCTCCGGAGCGGGGGCCCAATTCACCCCTCCACTTT.

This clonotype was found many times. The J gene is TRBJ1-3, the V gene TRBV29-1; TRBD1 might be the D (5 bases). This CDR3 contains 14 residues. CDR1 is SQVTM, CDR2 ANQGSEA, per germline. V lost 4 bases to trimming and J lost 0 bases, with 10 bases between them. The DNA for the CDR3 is TGCAGCGTTGGTGCGGACACCTCTGGAAACACCATATATTTT. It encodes CSVGADTSGNTIYF.

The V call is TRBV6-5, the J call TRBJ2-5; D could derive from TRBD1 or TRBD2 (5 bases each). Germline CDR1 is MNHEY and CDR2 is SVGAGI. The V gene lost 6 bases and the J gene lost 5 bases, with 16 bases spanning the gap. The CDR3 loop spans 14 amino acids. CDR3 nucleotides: TGTGCCAGCAGAGACACAGGAGGACGGGAGACCCAGTACTTC. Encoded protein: CASRDTGGRETQYF.

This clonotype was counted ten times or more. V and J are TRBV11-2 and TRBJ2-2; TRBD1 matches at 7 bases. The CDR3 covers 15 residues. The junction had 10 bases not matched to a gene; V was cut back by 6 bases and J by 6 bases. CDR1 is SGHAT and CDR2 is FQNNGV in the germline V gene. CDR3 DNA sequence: TGTGCCAGCAGAACGACCGGGACAGAGGCCGGGGAGCTGTTTTTT. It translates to CASRTTGTEAGELFF.

CDR3 in DNA: TGTGCCAGCAGCTTCACGGTAACCGGGGAGCTGTTTTTT. It codes for CASSFTVTGELFF. This sequence joins TRBV7-2 and TRBJ2-2; D is unclear. This CDR3 is built from 13 residues. The germline V gene encodes CDR1 SGHTA and CDR2 FQGNSA. The V and J ends lost 3 bases and 5 bases respectively, with 7 bases between them.

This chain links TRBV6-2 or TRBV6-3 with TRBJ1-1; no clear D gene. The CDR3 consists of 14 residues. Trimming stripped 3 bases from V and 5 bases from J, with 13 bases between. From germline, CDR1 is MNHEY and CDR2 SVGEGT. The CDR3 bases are TGTGCCAGCAGTTATGAGGGCGGTCGGACTGAAGCTTTCTTT. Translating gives CASSYEGGRTEAFF.

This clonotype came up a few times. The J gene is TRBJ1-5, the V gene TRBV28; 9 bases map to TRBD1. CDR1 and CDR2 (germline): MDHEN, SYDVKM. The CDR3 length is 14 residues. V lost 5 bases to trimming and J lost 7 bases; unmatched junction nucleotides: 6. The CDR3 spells CASSLTGGGQPQHF. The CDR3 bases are TGTGCCAGCAGTCTGACAGGGGGAGGACAGCCCCAGCATTTT.

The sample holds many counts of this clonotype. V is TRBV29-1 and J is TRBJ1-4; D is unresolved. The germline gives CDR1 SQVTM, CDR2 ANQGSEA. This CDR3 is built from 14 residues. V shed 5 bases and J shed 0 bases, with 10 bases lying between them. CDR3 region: CSVMAFTTNEKLFF. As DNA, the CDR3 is TGCAGCGTTATGGCGTTCACAACTAATGAAAAACTGTTTTTT.

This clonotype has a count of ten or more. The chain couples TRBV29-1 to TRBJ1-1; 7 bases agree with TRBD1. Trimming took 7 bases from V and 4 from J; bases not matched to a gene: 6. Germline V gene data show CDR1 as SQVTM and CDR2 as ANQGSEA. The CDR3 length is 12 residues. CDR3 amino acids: CSGRPGGTEAFF. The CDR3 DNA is TGCAGCGGACGACCAGGGGGCACTGAAGCTTTCTTT. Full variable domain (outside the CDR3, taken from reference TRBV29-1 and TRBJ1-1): SAVISQKPSRDICQRGTSLTIQCQVDSQVTMMFWYRQQPGQSLTLIATANQGSEATYESGFVIDKFPISRPNLTFSTLTVSNMSPEDSSIYLCSGRPGGTEAFFGQGTRLTVV.

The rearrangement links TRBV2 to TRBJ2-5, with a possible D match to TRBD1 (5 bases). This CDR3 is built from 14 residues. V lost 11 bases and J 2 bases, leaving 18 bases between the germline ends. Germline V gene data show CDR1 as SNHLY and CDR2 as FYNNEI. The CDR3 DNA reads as TGTGCCGTGGCTAGACAGCTTTCGCAAGAGACCCAGTACTTC. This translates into CAVARQLSQETQYF.

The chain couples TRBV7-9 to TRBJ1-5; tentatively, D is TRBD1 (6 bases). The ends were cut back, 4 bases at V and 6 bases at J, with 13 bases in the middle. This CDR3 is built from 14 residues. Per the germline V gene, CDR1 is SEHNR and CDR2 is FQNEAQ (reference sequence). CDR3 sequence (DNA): TGTGCCAGCAGCTCTAGCACAGGGATTCAGCCCCAGCATTTT. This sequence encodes CASSSSTGIQPQHF.

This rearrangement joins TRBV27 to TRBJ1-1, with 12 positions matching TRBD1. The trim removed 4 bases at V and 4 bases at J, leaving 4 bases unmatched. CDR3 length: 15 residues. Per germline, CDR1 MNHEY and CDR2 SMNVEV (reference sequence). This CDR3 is CASSSWGQGATEAFF. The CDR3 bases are TGTGCCAGCAGTTCGTGGGGACAGGGGGCCACTGAAGCTTTCTTT.

The CDR3 loop is CSVLGQGGQPQHF. In nucleotides, the CDR3 is TGCAGCGTTCTGGGGCAGGGTGGTCAGCCCCAGCATTTT. The rearrangement uses TRBV29-1 and TRBJ1-5; D is perhaps TRBD1 (5 bases). The CDR3 runs to 13 residues. CDR1 SQVTM and CDR2 ANQGSEA come from the germline V gene. Trimming left V 5 bases short and J 6 bases short, with 14 bases between.

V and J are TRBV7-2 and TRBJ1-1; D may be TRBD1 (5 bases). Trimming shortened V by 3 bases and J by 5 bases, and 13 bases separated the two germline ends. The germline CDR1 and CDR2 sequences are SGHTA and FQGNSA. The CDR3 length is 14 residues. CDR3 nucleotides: TGTGCCAGCAGCTTGGGAGGGGACGGGACTGAAGCTTTCTTT. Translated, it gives CASSLGGDGTEAFF.

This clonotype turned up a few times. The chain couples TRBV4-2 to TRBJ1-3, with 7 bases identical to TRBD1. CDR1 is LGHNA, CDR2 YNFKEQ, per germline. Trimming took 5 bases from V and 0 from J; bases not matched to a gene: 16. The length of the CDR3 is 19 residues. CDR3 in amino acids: CASSKAAGQRESSGNTIYF. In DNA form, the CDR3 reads TGTGCCAGCAGCAAAGCTGCGGGACAGCGAGAGAGCTCTGGAAACACCATATATTTT.

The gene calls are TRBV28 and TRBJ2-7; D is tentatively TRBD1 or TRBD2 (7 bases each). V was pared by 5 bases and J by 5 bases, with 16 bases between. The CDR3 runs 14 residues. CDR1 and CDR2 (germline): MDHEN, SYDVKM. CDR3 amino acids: CASSVRGGGHEQYF. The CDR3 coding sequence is TGTGCCAGCAGTGTCAGGGGGGGTGGCCACGAGCAGTACTTC.

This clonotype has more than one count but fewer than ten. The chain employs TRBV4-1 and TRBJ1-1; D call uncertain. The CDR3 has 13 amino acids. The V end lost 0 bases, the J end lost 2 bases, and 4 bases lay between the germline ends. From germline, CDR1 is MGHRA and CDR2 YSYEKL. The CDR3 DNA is TGCGCCAGCAGCCAAGAGGTTAACACTGAAGCTTTCTTT. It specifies CASSQEVNTEAFF.

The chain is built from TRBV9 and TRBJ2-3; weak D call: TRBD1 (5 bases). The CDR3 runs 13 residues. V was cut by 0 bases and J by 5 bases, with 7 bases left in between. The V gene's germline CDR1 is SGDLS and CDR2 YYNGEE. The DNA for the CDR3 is TGTGCCAGCAGCGTAGCAGGGAAAGATACGCAGTATTTT. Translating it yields CASSVAGKDTQYF.

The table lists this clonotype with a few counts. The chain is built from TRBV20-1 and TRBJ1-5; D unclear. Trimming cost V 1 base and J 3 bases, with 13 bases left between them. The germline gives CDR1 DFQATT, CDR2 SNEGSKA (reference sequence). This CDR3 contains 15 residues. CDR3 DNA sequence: TGCAGTGCTAGAGTTTCCCACCGTCCCAATCAGCCCCAGCATTTT. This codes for CSARVSHRPNQPQHF.

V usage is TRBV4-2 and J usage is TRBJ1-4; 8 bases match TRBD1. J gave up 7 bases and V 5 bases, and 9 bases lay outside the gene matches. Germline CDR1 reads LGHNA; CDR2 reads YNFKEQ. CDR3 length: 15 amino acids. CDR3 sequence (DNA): TGTGCCAGCAGCTCTAGACAGGGGATAGGTGAAAAACTGTTTTTT. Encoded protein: CASSSRQGIGEKLFF.

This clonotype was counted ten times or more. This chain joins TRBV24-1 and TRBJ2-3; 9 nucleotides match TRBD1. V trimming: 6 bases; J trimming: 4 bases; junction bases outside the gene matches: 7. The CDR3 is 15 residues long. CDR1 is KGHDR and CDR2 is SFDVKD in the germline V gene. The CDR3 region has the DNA TGTGCCACCAGTACTTGGGACAGGGCCTCAGATACGCAGTATTTT. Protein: CATSTWDRASDTQYF.